The 6 T cell receptor beta chains presented below share a single source sample, sequenced in a study of blood T cell repertoires in COVID-19. The data were produced by immunoSEQ multiplex PCR, yet TCRdb's version contains in-frame clones alone and is incomplete. Among roughly 81,000 clones listed, around 88% were seen once. The sample consisted of peripheral blood. These receptors came from a man aged 30 to 45 with acute or convalescent COVID-19.

The rearrangement uses TRBV5-4 and TRBJ2-5, with no clear D. Germline CDR1 reads SGHNT; CDR2 reads YYREEE (reference sequence). V was cut by 3 bases and J by 5 bases, with 8 bases left in between. This CDR3 comprises 12 residues. The chain's CDR3 is CASSSLPETQYF. The CDR3 DNA reads as TGTGCCAGCAGCTCCCTACCGGAGACCCAGTACTTC.

The rearrangement links TRBV18 to TRBJ1-2, with D perhaps TRBD1 (5 bases). Germline V CDR1 and CDR2: KGHSH, LQKENI. With 0 bases removed from V and 8 bases from J, the gap between germline ends came to 10 bases. The CDR3 length is 13 residues. The CDR3 DNA reads TGTGCCAGCTCACCACCGGGGGGACCCGGCTACACCTTC. It specifies CASSPPGGPGYTF. The full variable domain, its missing parts supplied by reference TRBV18 and TRBJ1-2, is NAGVMQNPRHLVRRRGQEARLRCSPMKGHSHVYWYRQLPEEGLKFMVYLQKENIIDESGMPKERFSAEFPKEGPSILRIQQVVRGDSAAYFCASSPPGGPGYTFGSGTRLTVV.

The genes are TRBV19 and TRBJ1-1, with a possible D match to TRBD1 (6 bases). Trimming removed 7 bases from V and 5 bases from J, with 17 bases in between. Germline V gene data show CDR1 as LNHDA and CDR2 as SQIVND (reference sequence). The CDR3 is 14 amino acids. CDR3 protein: CASTPQGWGTEAFF. The DNA of the CDR3 is TGTGCCAGTACCCCACAGGGTTGGGGTACTGAAGCTTTCTTT.

This clone has more than one count but fewer than ten. The gene calls are TRBV14 and TRBJ1-1; D gene uncertain. This CDR3 region has 13 residues. From germline, CDR1 is SGHDN and CDR2 FVKESK. Trimming took 4 bases from V and 1 from J, leaving 7 bases between them. This CDR3 reads CASSPYRNTEAFF. The CDR3 DNA follows: TGTGCCAGCAGCCCATACAGGAACACTGAAGCTTTCTTT.

V is TRBV19 and J is TRBJ2-3; D gene unclear. Germline CDR1 LNHDA, CDR2 SQIVND (reference sequence). There are 10 residues in the CDR3. The CDR3, as DNA: TGTGAATCTAGCACAGATACGCAGTATTTT. It yields the protein CESSTDTQYF. The full variable domain, completed using reference TRBV19 and TRBJ2-3, is DGGITQSPKYLFRKEGQNVTLSCEQNLNHDAMYWYRQDPGQGLRLIYYSQIVNDFQKGDIAEGYSVSREKKESFPLTVTSAQKNPTAFYLCESSTDTQYFGPGTRLTVL.

The genes are TRBV29-1 and TRBJ2-1; D might be TRBD2 (5 bases). The CDR3 covers 14 residues. Germline CDR1 SQVTM, CDR2 ANQGSEA. V dropped 0 bases and J dropped 2 bases, with 8 bases sitting between them. The CDR3 loop is CSVEDQLAYNEQFF. The CDR3 bases are TGCAGCGTTGAAGATCAACTAGCCTACAATGAGCAGTTCTTC.